This T cell receptor beta chain was retrieved from a study of blood T cell repertoires in COVID-19. On the study more broadly: Donors in the United States, Italy and Spain gave samples during acute or convalescent COVID-19. The cDNA or gDNA used as material had been derived from T cells, B-cell-depleted T cells, or PBMCs.

This clone turned up a few times. As processed by the authors: Amplification from reference gene primers served as the basis for estimated nucleated cell counts. Sequencing used immunoSEQ multiplex PCR; TCRdb keeps in-frame clones, though not all of them. V, J and clone size are those of that table, while D and trimming were read from the DNA. This table holds about 47,000 clones, under 85% found once. The origin of this receptor is an older man with active COVID-19. The sequenced sample was peripheral blood.

The CDR3 coding sequence is TGTGCCAGCAGCCCCGACATCTATGGCTACACCTTC. The encoded protein is CASSPDIYGYTF. The chain has TRBV7-2 and TRBJ1-2; D call uncertain. The CDR3 runs 12 residues. V was clipped by 5 bases and J by 4 bases, with 8 bases between them. Germline V lookup: CDR1 SGHTA, CDR2 FQGNSA. The whole variable domain, remainder taken from reference TRBV7-2 and TRBJ1-2, is GAGVSQSPSNKVTEKGKDVELRCDPISGHTALYWYRQSLGQGLEFLIYFQGNSAPDKSGLPSDRFSAERTGGSVSTLTIQRTQQEDSAVYLCASSPDIYGYTFGSGTRLTVV.